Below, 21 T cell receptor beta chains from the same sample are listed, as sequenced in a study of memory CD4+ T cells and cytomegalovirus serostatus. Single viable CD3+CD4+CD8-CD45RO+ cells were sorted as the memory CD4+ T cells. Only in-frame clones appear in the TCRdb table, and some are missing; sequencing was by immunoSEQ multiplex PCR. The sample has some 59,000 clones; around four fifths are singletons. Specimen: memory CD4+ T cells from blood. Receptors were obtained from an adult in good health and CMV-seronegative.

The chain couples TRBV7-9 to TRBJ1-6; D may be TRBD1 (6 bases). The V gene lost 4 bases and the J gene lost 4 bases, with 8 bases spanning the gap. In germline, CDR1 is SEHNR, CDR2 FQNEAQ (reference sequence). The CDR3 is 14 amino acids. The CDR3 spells CASSSDRYNSPLHF. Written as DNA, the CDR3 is TGTGCCAGCAGCTCGGACAGATATAATTCACCCCTCCACTTT.

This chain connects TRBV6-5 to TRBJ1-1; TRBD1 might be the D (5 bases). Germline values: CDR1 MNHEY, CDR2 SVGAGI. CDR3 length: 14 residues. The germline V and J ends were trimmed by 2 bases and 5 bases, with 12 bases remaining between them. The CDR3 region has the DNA TGTGCCAGCAGTTACGACGGGGCGAGAACTGAAGCTTTCTTT. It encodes CASSYDGARTEAFF.

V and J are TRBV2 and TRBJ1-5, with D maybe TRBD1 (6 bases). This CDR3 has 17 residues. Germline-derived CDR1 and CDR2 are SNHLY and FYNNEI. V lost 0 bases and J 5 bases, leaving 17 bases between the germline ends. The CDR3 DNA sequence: TGTGCCAGCAGTGAAGCGCTTCAAGGGGGGTGGGATCAGCCCCAGCATTTT. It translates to CASSEALQGGWDQPQHF.

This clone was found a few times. CDR3 sequence reads: CASSLGRAGNNQPQHF. The CDR3 DNA is TGTGCCAGCAGTTTAGGGAGGGCAGGGAACAATCAGCCCCAGCATTTT. This chain links TRBV28 with TRBJ1-5, with D maybe TRBD1 (5 bases). The CDR3 totals 16 residues. Trimming removed 2 bases at V and 3 bases at J, with 14 bases between. Germline lookup yields CDR1 MDHEN and CDR2 SYDVKM.

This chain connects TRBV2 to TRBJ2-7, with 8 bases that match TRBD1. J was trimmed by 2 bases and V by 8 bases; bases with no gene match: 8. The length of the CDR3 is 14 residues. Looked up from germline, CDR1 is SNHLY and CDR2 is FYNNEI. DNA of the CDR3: TGTGCCAGCTCTCCTGGACAGGGTGCCTACGAGCAGTACTTC. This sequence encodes CASSPGQGAYEQYF.

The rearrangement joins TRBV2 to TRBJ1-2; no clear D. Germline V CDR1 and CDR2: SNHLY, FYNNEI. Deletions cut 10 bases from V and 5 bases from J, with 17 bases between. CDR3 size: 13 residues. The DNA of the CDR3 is TGTGCCACCCAGCCTTCCCAAGGGTATGGCTACACCTTC. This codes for CATQPSQGYGYTF.

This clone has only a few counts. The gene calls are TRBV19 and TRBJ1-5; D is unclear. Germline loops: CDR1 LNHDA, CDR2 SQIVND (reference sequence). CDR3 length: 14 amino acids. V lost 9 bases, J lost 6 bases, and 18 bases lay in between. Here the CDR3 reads CASTDGRGRQPQHF. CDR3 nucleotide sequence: TGTGCCAGCACGGACGGCCGAGGGCGTCAGCCCCAGCATTTT.

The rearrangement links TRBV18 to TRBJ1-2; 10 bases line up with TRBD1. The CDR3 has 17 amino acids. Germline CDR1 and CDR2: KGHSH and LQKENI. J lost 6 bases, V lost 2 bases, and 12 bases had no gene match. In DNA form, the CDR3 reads TGTGCCAGCTCACCAAATGCTGGGACAGGGGCTTCGGATGGCTACACCTTC. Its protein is CASSPNAGTGASDGYTF. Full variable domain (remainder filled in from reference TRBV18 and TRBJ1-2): NAGVMQNPRHLVRRRGQEARLRCSPMKGHSHVYWYRQLPEEGLKFMVYLQKENIIDESGMPKERFSAEFPKEGPSILRIQQVVRGDSAAYFCASSPNAGTGASDGYTFGSGTRLTVV.

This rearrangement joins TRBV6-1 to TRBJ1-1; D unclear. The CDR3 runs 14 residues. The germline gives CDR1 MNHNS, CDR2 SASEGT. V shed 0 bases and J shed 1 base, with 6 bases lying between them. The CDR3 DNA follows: TGTGCCAGCAGTGAAGCGCAAAAGAACACTGAAGCTTTCTTT. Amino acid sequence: CASSEAQKNTEAFF.

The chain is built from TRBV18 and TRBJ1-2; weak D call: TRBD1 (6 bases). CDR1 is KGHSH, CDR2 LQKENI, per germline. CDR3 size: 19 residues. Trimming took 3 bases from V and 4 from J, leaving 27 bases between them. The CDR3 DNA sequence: TGTGCCAGCTCACCTGCGAGGGCCGGGGGCGCGGTCCTCACCTATGGCTACACCTTC. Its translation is CASSPARAGGAVLTYGYTF.

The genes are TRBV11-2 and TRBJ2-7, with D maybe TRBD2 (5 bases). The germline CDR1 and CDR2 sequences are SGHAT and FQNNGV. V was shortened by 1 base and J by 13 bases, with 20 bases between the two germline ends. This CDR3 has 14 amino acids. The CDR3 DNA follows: TGTGCCAGCAGCTTAGTAGGCGGATCTGGGAGCCAATACTTC. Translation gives CASSLVGGSGSQYF.

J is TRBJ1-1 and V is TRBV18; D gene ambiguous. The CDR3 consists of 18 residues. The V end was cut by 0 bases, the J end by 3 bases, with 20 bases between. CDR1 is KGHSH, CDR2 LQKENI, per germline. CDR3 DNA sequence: TGTGCCAGCTCACCACCCCCCCCCGGCACTTGGGGTGACACTGAAGCTTTCTTT. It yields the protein CASSPPPPGTWGDTEAFF.

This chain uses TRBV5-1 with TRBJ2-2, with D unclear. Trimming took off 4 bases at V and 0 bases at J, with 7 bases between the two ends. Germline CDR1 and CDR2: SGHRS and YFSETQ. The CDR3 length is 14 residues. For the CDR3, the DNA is TGCGCCAGCAGCCCCGAGTCGAACACCGGGGAGCTGTTTTTT. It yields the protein CASSPESNTGELFF.

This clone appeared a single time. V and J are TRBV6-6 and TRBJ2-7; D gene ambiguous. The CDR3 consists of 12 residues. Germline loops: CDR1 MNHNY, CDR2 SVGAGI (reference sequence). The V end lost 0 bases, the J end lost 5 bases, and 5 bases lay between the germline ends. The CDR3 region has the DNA TGTGCCAGCAGTTACTCGATTGACGAGCAGTACTTC. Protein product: CASSYSIDEQYF.

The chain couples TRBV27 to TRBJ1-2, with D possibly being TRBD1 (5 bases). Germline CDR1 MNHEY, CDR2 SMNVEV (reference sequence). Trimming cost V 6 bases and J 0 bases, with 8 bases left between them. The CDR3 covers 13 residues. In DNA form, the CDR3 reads TGTGCCAGCAGCAGGGAAACTAACTATGGCTACACCTTC. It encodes CASSRETNYGYTF.

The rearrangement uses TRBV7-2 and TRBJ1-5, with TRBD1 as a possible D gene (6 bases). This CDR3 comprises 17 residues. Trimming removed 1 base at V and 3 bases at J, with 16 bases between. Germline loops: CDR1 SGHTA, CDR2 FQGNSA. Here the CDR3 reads CASSLVGTKSINQPQHF. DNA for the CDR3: TGTGCCAGCAGCTTAGTGGGGACAAAGTCCATCAATCAGCCCCAGCATTTT.

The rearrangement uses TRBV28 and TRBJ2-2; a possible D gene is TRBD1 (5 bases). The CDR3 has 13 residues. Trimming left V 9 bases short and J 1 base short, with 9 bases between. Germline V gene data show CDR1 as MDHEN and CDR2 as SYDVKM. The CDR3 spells CASGQGNTGELFF. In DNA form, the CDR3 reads TGTGCCAGTGGCCAGGGGAACACCGGGGAGCTGTTTTTT.

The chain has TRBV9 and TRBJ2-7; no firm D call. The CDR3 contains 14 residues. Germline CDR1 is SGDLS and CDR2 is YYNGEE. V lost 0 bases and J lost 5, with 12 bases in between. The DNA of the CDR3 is TGTGCCAGCAGCGTAGCCCCCCTTGGGGACGAGCAGTACTTC. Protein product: CASSVAPLGDEQYF. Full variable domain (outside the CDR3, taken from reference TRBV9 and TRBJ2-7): DSGVTQTPKHLITATGQRVTLRCSPRSGDLSVYWYQQSLDQGLQFLIQYYNGEERAKGNILERFSAQQFPDLHSELNLSSLELGDSALYFCASSVAPLGDEQYFGPGTRLTVT.

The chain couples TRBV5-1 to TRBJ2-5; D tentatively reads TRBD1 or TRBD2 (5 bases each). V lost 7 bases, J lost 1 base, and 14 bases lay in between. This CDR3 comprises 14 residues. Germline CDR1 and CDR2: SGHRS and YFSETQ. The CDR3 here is CASYRVGGQETQYF. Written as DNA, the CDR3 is TGCGCCAGCTACCGGGTTGGGGGCCAAGAGACCCAGTACTTC.

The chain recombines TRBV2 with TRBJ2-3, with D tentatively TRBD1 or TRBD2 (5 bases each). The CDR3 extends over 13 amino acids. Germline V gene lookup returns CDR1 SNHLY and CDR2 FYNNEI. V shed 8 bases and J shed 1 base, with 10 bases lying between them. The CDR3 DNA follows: TGTGCCAGCGCTCGGGGACGCACAGATACGCAGTATTTT. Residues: CASARGRTDTQYF.

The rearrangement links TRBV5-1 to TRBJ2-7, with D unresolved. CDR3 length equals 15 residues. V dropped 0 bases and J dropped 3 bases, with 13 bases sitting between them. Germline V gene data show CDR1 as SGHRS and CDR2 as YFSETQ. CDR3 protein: CASSLDSGPIYEQYF. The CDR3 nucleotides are TGCGCCAGCAGCTTGGATTCCGGGCCGATCTACGAGCAGTACTTC.